The sequence of this T cell receptor (beta chain) was determined in a study of human T cells and chemical hapten exposure. Study context: Subjects had 2% DPC placed on about 2 cm by about 2 cm of upper inner arm skin for sensitization.

As for this clonotype: Its cognate antigen is unknown.

The time point is: patch test 1, 2 weeks after DPC sensitization. Treatment given: therapeutic diphenylcyclopropenone sensitization with weekly scalp DPC. TCRdb independently ran MiXCR on the RACE reads; one entry per CDR3 protein. This table has 150,000 to 200,000 distinct CDR3 sequences, approximately 20% appearing once. Overall study findings and caveats: Counts of expanded TCRs at PT1 were positively correlated with patch test score.

The sequence was collected from a woman aged 45-65 years with alopecia areata. Some clones in this sample may be carry-over from other donors' samples. The source was whole blood, collected in connection with sensitization to the hapten diphenylcyclopropenone (DPC).

CDR3 nucleotides: TGCAGCGTTGAAGAGGGTAAAGGAGATACGCAGTATTTT. Its translation: CSVEEGKGDTQYF. The chain combines TRBV29-1 with TRBJ2-3; D unresolved. V gave up 0 bases and J gave up 5 bases, with 9 bases separating them. This CDR3 comprises 13 residues. CDR1 is SQVTM and CDR2 is ANQGSEA in the germline V gene.